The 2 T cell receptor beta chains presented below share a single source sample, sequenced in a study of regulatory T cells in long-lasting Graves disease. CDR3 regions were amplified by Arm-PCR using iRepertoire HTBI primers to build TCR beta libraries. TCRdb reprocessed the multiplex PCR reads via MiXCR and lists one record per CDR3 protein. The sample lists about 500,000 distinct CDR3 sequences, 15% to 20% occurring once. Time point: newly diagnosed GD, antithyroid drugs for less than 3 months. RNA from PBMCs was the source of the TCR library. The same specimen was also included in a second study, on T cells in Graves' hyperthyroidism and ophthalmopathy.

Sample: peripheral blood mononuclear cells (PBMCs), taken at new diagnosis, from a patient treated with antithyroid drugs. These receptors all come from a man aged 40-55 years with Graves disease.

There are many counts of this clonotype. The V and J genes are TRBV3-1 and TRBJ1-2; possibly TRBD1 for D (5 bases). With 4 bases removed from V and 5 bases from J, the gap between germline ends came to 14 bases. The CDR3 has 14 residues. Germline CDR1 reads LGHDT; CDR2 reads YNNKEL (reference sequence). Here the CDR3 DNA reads TGTGCCAGCAGCCCCGTGGGCAGGGCGTATGGCTACACCTTC. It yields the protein CASSPVGRAYGYTF. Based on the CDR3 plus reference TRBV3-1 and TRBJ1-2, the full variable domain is DTAVSQTPKYLVTQMGNDKSIKCEQNLGHDTMYWYKQDSKKFLKIMFSYNNKELIINETVPNRFSPKSPDKAHLNLHINSLELGDSAVYFCASSPVGRAYGYTFGSGTRLTVV.

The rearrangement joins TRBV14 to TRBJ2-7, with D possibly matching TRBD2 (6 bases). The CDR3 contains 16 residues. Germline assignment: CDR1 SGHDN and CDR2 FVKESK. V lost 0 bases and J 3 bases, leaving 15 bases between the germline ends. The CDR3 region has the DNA TGTGCCAGCAGCCAAGATCTGAGTAGCGGATACTACGAGCAGTACTTC. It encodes CASSQDLSSGYYEQYF.